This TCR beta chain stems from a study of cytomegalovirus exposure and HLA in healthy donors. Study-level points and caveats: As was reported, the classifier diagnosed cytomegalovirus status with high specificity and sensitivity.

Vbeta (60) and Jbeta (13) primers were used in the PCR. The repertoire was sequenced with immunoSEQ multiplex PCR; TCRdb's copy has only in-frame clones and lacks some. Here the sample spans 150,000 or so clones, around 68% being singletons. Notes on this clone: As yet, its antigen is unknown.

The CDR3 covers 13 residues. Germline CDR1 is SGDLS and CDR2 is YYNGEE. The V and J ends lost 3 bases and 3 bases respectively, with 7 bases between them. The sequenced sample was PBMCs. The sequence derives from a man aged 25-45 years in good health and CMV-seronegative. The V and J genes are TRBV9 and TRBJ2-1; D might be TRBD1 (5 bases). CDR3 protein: CASSAQDYNEQFF. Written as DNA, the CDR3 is TGTGCCAGCAGCGCACAGGACTACAATGAGCAGTTCTTC.